The clone carrying this T cell receptor beta chain was detected ten times or more. Its specificity is unknown. The authors amplified TCR beta CDR3 regions from RNA transcripts. Second-round multiplex PCR came after a first-round RT-PCR that employed HTBI primers. TCRdb called the multiplex PCR reads again in MiXCR, with one record for every CDR3 protein. The sample contains 200,000 to 250,000 distinct CDR3 sequences, 20% to 25% of which appear only once. This sample was included in a study of Graves' ophthalmopathy and Graves' hyperthyroidism. Losses at the gene ends were 7 bases for V and 7 bases for J; bases not matched to a gene: 12. The CDR3 totals 14 residues. Study-wide findings and caveats: For separating ophthalmopathy from stable hyperthyroidism, a 13-signature model gave 85% to 90% sensitivity and 75% to 83% specificity. Blood shared most expanded thyroid clonotypes above 0.001 frequency.

Diagnoses were established from clinical symptoms, serum thyroxine, TRAb, thyroid ultrasound and orbital computed tomography. This TCR was recovered from a woman aged 45-65 years with Graves' ophthalmopathy. The chain is built from TRBV12-3 or TRBV12-4 and TRBJ2-7; 8 bases agree with TRBD1. The specimen sequenced was peripheral blood. The CDR3 nucleotides are TGTGCCAGCACCCCCTCGGGAACAGGGGGTGAGCAGTACTTC. Translated, it gives CASTPSGTGGEQYF.